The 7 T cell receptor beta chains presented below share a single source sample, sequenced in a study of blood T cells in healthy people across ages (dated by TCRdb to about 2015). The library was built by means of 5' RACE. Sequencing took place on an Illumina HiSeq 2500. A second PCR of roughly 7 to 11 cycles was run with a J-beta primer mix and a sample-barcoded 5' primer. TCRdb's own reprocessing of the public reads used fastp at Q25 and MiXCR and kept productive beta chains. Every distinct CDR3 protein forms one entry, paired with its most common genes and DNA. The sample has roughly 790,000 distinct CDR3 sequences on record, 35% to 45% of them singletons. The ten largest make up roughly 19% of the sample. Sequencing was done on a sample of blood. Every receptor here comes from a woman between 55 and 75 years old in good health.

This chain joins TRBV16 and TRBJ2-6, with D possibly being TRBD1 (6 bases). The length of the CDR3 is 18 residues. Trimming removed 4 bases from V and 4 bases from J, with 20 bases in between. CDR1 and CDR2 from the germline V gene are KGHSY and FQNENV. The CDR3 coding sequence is TGTGCCAGCAGCCCAATTACAGGGCCCCTATCCGGGGCCAACGTCCTGACTTTC. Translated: CASSPITGPLSGANVLTF. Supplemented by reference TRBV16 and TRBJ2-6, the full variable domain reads GEEVAQTPKHLVRGEGQKAKLYCAPIKGHSYVFWYQQVLKNEFKFLISFQNENVFDETGMPKERFSAKCLPNSPCSLEIQATKLEDSAVYFCASSPITGPLSGANVLTFGAGSRLTVL.

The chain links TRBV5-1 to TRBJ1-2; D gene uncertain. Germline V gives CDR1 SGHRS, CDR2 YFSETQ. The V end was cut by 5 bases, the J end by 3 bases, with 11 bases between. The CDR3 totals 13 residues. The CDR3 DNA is TGCGCCAGCAGGCAAGACACCTACTATGGCTACACCTTC. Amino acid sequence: CASRQDTYYGYTF.

The CDR3 sequence is CASSLGGHHQETQYF. CDR3 DNA: TGCGCCAGCAGCTTGGGGGGGCACCACCAAGAGACCCAGTACTTC. The gene calls are TRBV5-1 and TRBJ2-5; D is possibly TRBD1 (6 bases). CDR3 length equals 15 residues. Germline V gene lookup returns CDR1 SGHRS and CDR2 YFSETQ. Trimming took off 0 bases at V and 0 bases at J, with 9 bases between the two ends.

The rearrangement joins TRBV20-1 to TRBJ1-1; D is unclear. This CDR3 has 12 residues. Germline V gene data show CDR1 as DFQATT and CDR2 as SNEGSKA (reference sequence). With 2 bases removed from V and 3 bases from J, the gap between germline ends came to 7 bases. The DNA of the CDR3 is TGCAGTGCTAGACACAAAGACACTGAAGCTTTCTTT. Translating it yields CSARHKDTEAFF.

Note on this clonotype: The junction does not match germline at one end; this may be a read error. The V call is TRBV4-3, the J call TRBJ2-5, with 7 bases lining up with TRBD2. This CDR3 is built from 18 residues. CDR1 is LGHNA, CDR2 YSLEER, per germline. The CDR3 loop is CASGQDIIGGRIQETQYF. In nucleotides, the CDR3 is TGCGCCAGCGGCCAAGATATCATTGGCGGGAGAATCCAAGAGACCCAGTACTTC.

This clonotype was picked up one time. The CDR3 DNA reads TGTGCCAGCAGATACAGGGGGCGTGGGAATGAGCAGTTCTTC. It specifies CASRYRGRGNEQFF. The rearrangement links TRBV2 to TRBJ2-1; 9 positions agree with TRBD1. Unmatched junction bases numbered 7, after V lost 6 bases and J lost 7 bases. CDR3 size: 14 residues. Per germline, CDR1 SNHLY and CDR2 FYNNEI.

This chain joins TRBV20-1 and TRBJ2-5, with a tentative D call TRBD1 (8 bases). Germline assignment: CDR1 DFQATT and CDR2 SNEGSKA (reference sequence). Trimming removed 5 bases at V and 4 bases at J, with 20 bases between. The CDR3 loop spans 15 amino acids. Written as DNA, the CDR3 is TGCAGTGCTGAAAAAGGACAGGGAGGGGGAGAGACCCAGTACTTC. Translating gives CSAEKGQGGGETQYF.